This TCR beta chain was found in a study of CD8 T cells in ankylosing spondylitis (dated by TCRdb to the late 2010s). For the study in its entirety: The study profiled T cell receptor beta repertoires in healthy donors and ankylosing spondylitis patients to find disease-linked TCR variants. The full study cohort was made up of over 20 ankylosing spondylitis patients and approximately 100 healthy donors. Peripheral blood samples were taken, and synovial fluid was additionally collected from ankylosing spondylitis patients.

As to this clonotype: No cognate antigen has been identified for it. Per-base qualities were not stored, and no clone one base away is much larger.

Data came from an Illumina HiSeq 2500. TCR beta libraries were prepared by quantitative 5'-RACE with molecular barcodes. The source study handled its data this way. A new computational method, built on a probabilistic model of VDJ rearrangement, was used to identify disease-linked TCR variants. The public sequencing data were trimmed at Q25 with fastp and processed into clonotypes with MiXCR by TCRdb, which kept only in-frame beta chains. Rows with one shared CDR3 protein collapse into an entry with the most common genes and DNA. TCRdb's processing, not the study's, gives the V and J calls here. Across this sample there are 200,000 to 250,000 distinct CDR3 sequences, with 20% to 30% seen only once. Around 6.3% of the sample is in the top ten clones. Study-wide conclusions, independent of this receptor: Some motif variants had previously been reported in the synovial fluid and blood of reactive arthritis patients, which suggests shared mechanisms of disease initiation. Blood from ankylosing spondylitis patients appeared to be characterized by a TCR beta motif composed of about eight highly homologous amino acid variants. The disease-linked clones had a CD8+ phenotype and were found at relatively low frequencies in peripheral blood. Significant enrichment of the disease-linked clones was reported in matched synovial fluid samples from ankylosing spondylitis patients.

Sequencing used blood, either unsorted or a sorted T cell fraction (not recorded which). The sequence was collected from a male donor with ankylosing spondylitis or in good health (not recorded which).

The nucleotide sequence is TGCAGTGTCCTGGCCCGGGCTAGCGGGAGTAATGAGCAGTTCTTC. This yields the protein CSVLARASGSNEQFF. The rearranged segments are TRBV20-1 and TRBJ2-1, with TRBD2 identical over 10 junction bases. The germline V end is reduced by 7 bases and the J end by 7 bases; junction bases left unmatched: 13. From the cysteine through the phenylalanine, the CDR3 covers 15 amino acids. Of the read, only the CDR3 DNA is kept; its 45 bases are in frame from base 1. CDR1 and CDR2 (DFQATT, SNEGSKA) derive from the germline V gene (reference sequence).